The 12 T cell receptor beta chains given below trace back to one sample, sequenced in a study of shared clonotypes between healthy human individuals. TCRdb's copy holds only in-frame clones and misses some; the assay was immunoSEQ multiplex PCR. The profile shows about 2.3 million clones, approximately 95% of them singletons. The sequencing sample was made of naive CD4+ T cells from PBMCs. This sample's subset: CD45RA+ positively selected. The receptors derive from a man between 18 and 35 years old in good health. Some clones in this sample may be carry-over from other donors' samples.

The chain links TRBV5-1 to TRBJ2-3, with TRBD1 identical over 9 bases. The CDR3 has 15 residues. V dropped 6 bases and J dropped 4; count of bases not matched to a gene: 9. Germline loops: CDR1 SGHRS, CDR2 YFSETQ. In DNA, the CDR3 is TGCGCCAGCACGATGCCGGGACAGGGCCCAGATACGCAGTATTTT. This gives the protein CASTMPGQGPDTQYF.

The V and J genes are TRBV30 and TRBJ1-4, with 10 bases lining up with TRBD1. This CDR3 has 13 residues. V lost 6 bases to trimming and J lost 6 bases; unmatched junction nucleotides: 4. CDR1 and CDR2 from the germline V gene are GTSNPN and SVGIG (reference sequence). This chain's CDR3 is CACGDRGYEKLFF. The DNA for the CDR3 is TGTGCCTGTGGGGACAGGGGCTATGAAAAACTGTTTTTT.

The J gene is TRBJ1-5, the V gene TRBV25-1, with TRBD1 identical over 7 bases. From germline, CDR1 is MGHDK and CDR2 SYGVNS. The trim removed 3 bases at V and 3 bases at J, leaving 5 bases unmatched. This CDR3 contains 15 residues. CDR3 DNA sequence: TGTGCCAGCAGTGAGGACAGGACTAACAATCAGCCCCAGCATTTT. Protein product: CASSEDRTNNQPQHF.

V is TRBV6-1 and J is TRBJ1-1; the D gene is possibly TRBD1 (6 bases). In germline, CDR1 is MNHNS, CDR2 SASEGT. The length of the CDR3 is 15 residues. V lost 8 bases to trimming and J lost 4 bases, with 20 bases between them. CDR3 nucleotide sequence: TGTGCCAGCCCTACCGCGGGGGCCGGGGGCACTGAAGCTTTCTTT. It specifies CASPTAGAGGTEAFF.

This sequence joins TRBV7-2 and TRBJ2-5; TRBD2 matches 11 bases. This CDR3 comprises 17 residues. J lost 5 bases, V lost 1 base, and 9 bases had no gene match. CDR1 is SGHTA and CDR2 is FQGNSA in the germline V gene. CDR3 nucleotides: TGTGCCAGCAGCTTAGATATAGCGGGAGGGTGGTCGGAGACCCAGTACTTC. It is translated as CASSLDIAGGWSETQYF. Supplemented by reference TRBV7-2 and TRBJ2-5, the full variable domain reads GAGVSQSPSNKVTEKGKDVELRCDPISGHTALYWYRQSLGQGLEFLIYFQGNSAPDKSGLPSDRFSAERTGGSVSTLTIQRTQQEDSAVYLCASSLDIAGGWSETQYFGPGTRLLVL.

The chain links TRBV28 to TRBJ2-3, with D possibly matching TRBD1 (6 bases). The CDR3 totals 14 residues. V was clipped by 5 bases and J by 1 base, with 10 bases between them. Germline V gene data show CDR1 as MDHEN and CDR2 as SYDVKM. The DNA of the CDR3 is TGTGCCAGCAGTCCATGGACAGGCACAGATACGCAGTATTTT. Amino acid sequence: CASSPWTGTDTQYF.

The CDR3 reads CATSRANTEAFF. CDR3 coding DNA: TGTGCCACCAGCAGAGCCAACACTGAAGCTTTCTTT. V gene TRBV15 combines with J gene TRBJ1-1; no reliable D call. V was pared by 1 base and J by 2 bases, with 2 bases between. The CDR3 is 12 amino acids. CDR1 is LNHNV, CDR2 YYDKDF, per germline (reference sequence).

The chain joins TRBV5-4 to TRBJ2-2, with TRBD2 identical over 9 bases. Unmatched junction bases numbered 3, after V lost 4 bases and J lost 2 bases. The CDR3 covers 15 residues. Germline-derived CDR1 and CDR2 are SGHNT and YYREEE (reference sequence). CDR3 protein: CASSRSGSNTGELFF. The CDR3 nucleotides are TGTGCCAGCAGCCGTAGCGGGAGCAACACCGGGGAGCTGTTTTTT.

Remarks on this clone: Other DNA sequences in this sample translate to the same CDR3. In DNA, the CDR3 is TGCGCCAGCAGCTTTCGGACAGGGGAAGAGACCCAGTACTTC. This gives the protein CASSFRTGEETQYF. V is TRBV5-1 and J is TRBJ2-5, with 9 bases lining up with TRBD1. J was trimmed by 3 bases and V by 2 bases; bases with no gene match: 2. Germline V gives CDR1 SGHRS, CDR2 YFSETQ. CDR3 length equals 14 residues.

V usage is TRBV5-6 and J usage is TRBJ1-5, with 9 positions matching TRBD1. CDR3 length equals 17 residues. Germline V gene sequence: CDR1 SGHDT, CDR2 YYEEEE. V shed 2 bases, J shed 4 bases, and the junction held 10 bases outside the gene matches. This CDR3 reads CASSLQGAGLGNQPQHF. CDR3 DNA: TGTGCCAGCAGCTTACAGGGGGCTGGTTTGGGAAATCAGCCCCAGCATTTT.

This clone came up once. The chain carries TRBV12-5 and TRBJ2-4; tentatively, D is TRBD2 (7 bases). This CDR3 is built from 14 residues. Germline V lookup: CDR1 LGHNT, CDR2 FRNRAP. The ends were cut back, 9 bases at V and 8 bases at J, with 20 bases in the middle. The CDR3 DNA follows: TGTGCTAGGGGCCGGGGGGCCTCTAGGCACATTCAGTACTTC. Protein product: CARGRGASRHIQYF.

The chain is built from TRBV25-1 and TRBJ2-5; tentative D call: TRBD1 (6 bases). V lost 10 bases and J lost 1, with 13 bases in between. CDR3 size: 13 residues. Germline-derived CDR1 and CDR2 are MGHDK and SYGVNS. The chain's CDR3 is CATSQGPQETQYF. CDR3 nucleotides: TGTGCCACCTCACAGGGTCCCCAAGAGACCCAGTACTTC.